The clone carrying this T cell receptor beta chain was detected ten times or more. The data stem from a study of T cells in Graves' hyperthyroidism and ophthalmopathy. Template material for amplifying TCR beta CDR3 regions consisted of RNA transcripts. The HTBI primer set drove a first-round RT-PCR of the TCR CDR3. Using its own MiXCR run on the multiplex PCR reads, TCRdb lists one record per CDR3 protein. The sample lists 350,000 to 400,000 distinct CDR3 sequences; about 19% were seen once. The germline V gene has CDR1 ENHRY and CDR2 SYGVKD. Trimming removed 10 bases at V and 4 bases at J, with 8 bases between. The CDR3 length is 10 residues. With a duration under 2 months, the hyperthyroidism was newly diagnosed in patients aged 18 to 65. Exclusions: uncontrolled infection, other autoimmune disease, pregnancy, lactation.

The sequence came from a woman between 18 and 29 years old with Graves' hyperthyroidism. The rearrangement uses TRBV10-3 and TRBJ2-7; possible D gene TRBD1, 6 bases. The sample comprised blood. CDR3 nucleotide sequence: TGTGCCACCGGGACATACGAGCAGTACTTC. This sequence encodes CATGTYEQYF.